One T cell receptor (beta chain) is described in this entry. Per germline, CDR1 MNHEY and CDR2 SVGAGI. This CDR3 has 15 amino acids. Trimming took 2 bases from V and 0 from J, leaving 5 bases between them. TCRdb processed the PCR reads anew with MiXCR; each CDR3 protein has one entry. The top ten hold roughly an eighth of the sample, which has approximately 80,000 distinct CDR3 sequences, under 65% seen once. The data derive from a study of CDR3 diversity in severe acne. The rearrangement links TRBV6-5 to TRBJ2-6, with D unresolved. The TCR originated in a male donor in good health, without acne. Sequencing used blood. CDR3 sequence (DNA): TGTGCCAGCAGTTACGTCCCCTCTGGGGCCAACGTCCTGACTTTC. This codes for CASSYVPSGANVLTF.